One and the same sample provided the 11 T cell receptor beta chains below, sequenced in a study of CD8+CD57+ T cells in acquired aplastic anemia. Patients selected for sequencing had displayed CD8+CD57+ cell expansion by flow cytometry. For CDR3 and TCR beta VDJ profiling, genomic DNA was the template used. TCRdb used MiXCR to reprocess the reads, holding one entry per CDR3 protein. Seen here are over 150,000 distinct CDR3 sequences, roughly 43% observed once, and the top ten hold about 2.8%. The material sequenced was sorted CD4+, CD8+, or CD8+CD57+ T cells (not recorded which) from PBMCs. These receptors all come from a human donor with aplastic anemia.

The chain couples TRBV6-5 to TRBJ2-1; D is undetermined. CDR3 length: 13 residues. The germline gives CDR1 MNHEY, CDR2 SVGAGI. Trimming took off 0 bases at V and 6 bases at J, with 6 bases between the two ends. In nucleotides, the CDR3 is TGTGCCAGCAGTTACTCATATGGCAATGAGCAGTTCTTC. Protein: CASSYSYGNEQFF.

The chain links TRBV5-4 to TRBJ2-1; the D gene is possibly TRBD2 (7 bases). Trimming took 0 bases from V and 8 from J, leaving 18 bases between them. Germline-derived CDR1 and CDR2 are SGHNT and YYREEE (reference sequence). The CDR3 contains 16 residues. CDR3 bases: TGTGCCAGCAGCTTGGCGTGGGGGGGCCTTCACCATGAGCAGTTCTTC. As protein: CASSLAWGGLHHEQFF.

The chain employs TRBV2 and TRBJ1-2; TRBD1 aligns across 12 bases. The V gene's germline CDR1 is SNHLY and CDR2 FYNNEI. The CDR3 loop spans 14 amino acids. V shed 9 bases, J shed 2 bases, and the junction held 4 bases outside the gene matches. CDR3 protein: CARVGTGGNYGYTF. In nucleotides, the CDR3 is TGTGCCAGGGTGGGGACAGGGGGCAACTATGGCTACACCTTC.

This CDR3 is CASNSGSLETQYF. In DNA form, the CDR3 reads TGTGCCAGCAATAGCGGGAGTCTAGAGACCCAGTACTTC. The rearrangement uses TRBV2 and TRBJ2-5; 9 nucleotides align to TRBD2. Germline trimming cut 7 bases from V and 4 bases from J; bases unmatched to any gene: 4. CDR1 SNHLY and CDR2 FYNNEI come from the germline V gene. The CDR3 spans 13 residues.

At least ten counts were recorded for this clonotype. CDR3 coding DNA: TGTGCCAGCAGCAAAGGTAGAGGGGAGACCCAGTACTTC. Its protein is CASSKGRGETQYF. V usage is TRBV7-3 and J usage is TRBJ2-5, with D possibly TRBD2 on 5 matching bases. In germline, CDR1 is SGHTA, CDR2 FQGTGA. The CDR3 runs to 13 residues. Trimming stripped 5 bases from V and 5 bases from J, with 12 bases between.

The V gene is TRBV9, the J gene TRBJ2-5; 8 nucleotides line up with TRBD2. The germline gives CDR1 SGDLS, CDR2 YYNGEE. The trim removed 4 bases at V and 1 base at J, leaving 6 bases unmatched. CDR3 length equals 15 residues. The CDR3 bases are TGTGCCAGCAGCACCATGGGACTAGGCCAAGAGACCCAGTACTTC. Protein sequence: CASSTMGLGQETQYF.

This clonotype was recorded many times. This chain links TRBV5-4 with TRBJ2-2; D possibly uses TRBD1 or TRBD2 (5 bases each). V lost 2 bases to trimming and J lost 6 bases, with 11 bases between them. This CDR3 contains 14 residues. CDR1 is SGHNT and CDR2 is YYREEE in the germline V gene (reference sequence). The CDR3 DNA reads as TGTGCCAGCAGCTTTCAACGGGACGCCGGGGAGCTGTTTTTT. Protein: CASSFQRDAGELFF.

This clonotype came up many times. This rearrangement joins TRBV9 to TRBJ1-3; no clear D. The germline gives CDR1 SGDLS, CDR2 YYNGEE. V dropped 0 bases and J dropped 0 bases, with 7 bases sitting between them. The CDR3 consists of 15 residues. The DNA of the CDR3 is TGTGCCAGCAGCGTAGGGCTAGGCTCTGGAAACACCATATATTTT. Its protein product is CASSVGLGSGNTIYF. Combining the CDR3 with reference TRBV9 and TRBJ1-3 gives the whole variable domain DSGVTQTPKHLITATGQRVTLRCSPRSGDLSVYWYQQSLDQGLQFLIQYYNGEERAKGNILERFSAQQFPDLHSELNLSSLELGDSALYFCASSVGLGSGNTIYFGEGSWLTVV.

This chain connects TRBV12-3 or TRBV12-4 to TRBJ2-1; 7 nucleotides agree with TRBD2. There are 14 residues in the CDR3. V lost 5 bases, J lost 5 bases, and 6 bases stayed unmatched. CDR3 in amino acids: CASSPLAYDNEQFF. In nucleotides, the CDR3 is TGTGCCAGCAGTCCACTAGCGTACGACAATGAGCAGTTCTTC.

This clonotype was counted many times. This chain joins TRBV2 and TRBJ1-2; the match to TRBD1 covers 8 bases. This CDR3 has 13 residues. J was trimmed by 6 bases and V by 3 bases; bases with no gene match: 3. Germline CDR1 reads SNHLY; CDR2 reads FYNNEI. CDR3 residues: CASSERTGNGYTF. The DNA for the CDR3 is TGTGCCAGCAGTGAGCGGACAGGGAATGGCTACACCTTC.

Comments on this clonotype: A junction end diverges from the germline sequence, so it may reflect a read error. J is TRBJ2-7 and V is TRBV7-2; TRBD2 is a possible D gene (7 bases). Germline CDR1 SGHTA, CDR2 FQGNSA. The CDR3 consists of 13 residues. CDR3 sequence (DNA): TGTGTCAGCGGGGAAACAGGGTTTAATGAGCAGTACTTC. This translates into CVSGETGFNEQYF.